Below are 18 T cell receptor beta chains sequenced from a single sample in a study of beta chain features in type 1 diabetes. The isolated RNA, all of it, was reverse transcribed, so expressed TCRB transcripts were what got sequenced. Here immunoSEQ multiplex PCR was the method, and the copy in TCRdb shows in-frame clones only, minus some. This table has 150,000 or so clones, approximately 9.1% appearing once. The sample taken for sequencing was central memory CD4+ T cells from blood. Receptor source: a young woman in good health.

The gene calls are TRBV10-3 and TRBJ2-3, with 8 bases aligning to TRBD1. V lost 5 bases and J lost 4; bases outside the gene matches: 5. The V gene's germline CDR1 is ENHRY and CDR2 SYGVKD. The CDR3 is made up of 14 amino acids. In DNA, the CDR3 is TGTGCCATCAGTTGGACAGGGAGCGCAGATACGCAGTATTTT. It codes for CAISWTGSADTQYF.

This clone has a handful of counts. This sequence joins TRBV5-1 and TRBJ2-7, with TRBD1 matching 8 bases. V gave up 1 base and J gave up 3 bases; unmatched junction bases: 0. Germline V CDR1 and CDR2: SGHRS, YFSETQ. The length of the CDR3 is 13 residues. The CDR3 reads CASSLTGGYEQYF. CDR3 nucleotide sequence: TGCGCCAGCAGCTTGACAGGGGGCTACGAGCAGTACTTC.

The rearrangement uses TRBV6-5 and TRBJ1-1; D is unclear. The length of the CDR3 is 13 residues. The V and J ends lost 9 bases and 1 base respectively, with 12 bases between them. In germline, CDR1 is MNHEY, CDR2 SVGAGI. The CDR3 DNA reads as TGTGCCAGTCAGGCCCTTCGGAACACTGAAGCTTTCTTT. Amino acids: CASQALRNTEAFF.

V and J are TRBV7-6 and TRBJ2-2, with 12 bases matching TRBD2. The junction had 7 bases not matched to a gene; V was cut back by 5 bases and J by 0 bases. Looked up from germline, CDR1 is SGHVS and CDR2 is FNYEAQ. This CDR3 spans 18 amino acids. CDR3 amino acids: CASSRLAGGSANTGELFF. The CDR3 DNA sequence: TGTGCCAGCAGCCGCCTAGCGGGAGGGTCCGCGAACACCGGGGAGCTGTTTTTT.

This sequence joins TRBV6-6 and TRBJ2-7; D remains ambiguous. Per germline, CDR1 MNHNY and CDR2 SVGAGI (reference sequence). Trimming removed 0 bases from V and 2 bases from J, with 14 bases in between. This CDR3 spans 16 amino acids. For the CDR3, the DNA is TGTGCCAGCAGTTACTCGGCAGAAATTCTTACCTACGAGCAGTACTTC. Its translation: CASSYSAEILTYEQYF.

This clone was seen a handful of times. CDR3 in amino acids: CSVEVVSYNEQFF. CDR3 in DNA: TGCAGCGTTGAAGTAGTTTCCTACAATGAGCAGTTCTTC. The V call is TRBV29-1, the J call TRBJ2-1; unclear D gene. Germline V gene sequence: CDR1 SQVTM, CDR2 ANQGSEA. The V end was cut by 1 base, the J end by 1 base, with 5 bases between. This CDR3 is 13 amino acids long.

The V and J genes are TRBV18 and TRBJ1-3; 10 positions agree with TRBD1. CDR3 length: 16 amino acids. The J segment lost 6 bases and the V segment lost 5 bases, leaving 10 bases of the junction unmatched. Germline CDR1 is KGHSH and CDR2 is LQKENI. In DNA, the CDR3 is TGTGCCAGCTCAAACACCGGGACAGGGGAGGCAAACACCATATATTTT. It is translated as CASSNTGTGEANTIYF.

The chain combines TRBV7-2 with TRBJ2-1; TRBD1 might be the D (6 bases). From germline, CDR1 is SGHTA and CDR2 FQGNSA. Trimming stripped 7 bases from V and 6 bases from J, with 16 bases between. The CDR3 length is 14 residues. The CDR3 loop is CASNPSRGSNEQFF. The CDR3 DNA sequence: TGTGCCAGCAACCCGAGCAGGGGAAGCAATGAGCAGTTCTTC.

The sample holds a few counts of this clone. The CDR3 DNA is TGCAGCGTTGACATTGGGGCGCAGTACTTC. Amino acids: CSVDIGAQYF. This chain uses TRBV29-1 with TRBJ2-7; TRBD1 is a possible D gene (5 bases). Trimming cost V 3 bases and J 9 bases, with 9 bases left between them. This CDR3 has 10 residues. Germline V gene sequence: CDR1 SQVTM, CDR2 ANQGSEA.

V gene TRBV29-1 combines with J gene TRBJ1-1; 9 bases are a match to TRBD1. The length of the CDR3 is 15 residues. CDR1 and CDR2 from the germline V gene are SQVTM and ANQGSEA. V shed 1 base, J shed 4 bases, and the junction held 7 bases outside the gene matches. For the CDR3, the DNA is TGCAGCGTTGAAGGGGTCCGGGACAGGGTCACTGAAGCTTTCTTT. The encoded protein is CSVEGVRDRVTEAFF. The full variable domain, rest sourced from reference TRBV29-1 and TRBJ1-1, is SAVISQKPSRDICQRGTSLTIQCQVDSQVTMMFWYRQQPGQSLTLIATANQGSEATYESGFVIDKFPISRPNLTFSTLTVSNMSPEDSSIYLCSVEGVRDRVTEAFFGQGTRLTVV.

The gene calls are TRBV5-4 and TRBJ1-2; unclear D gene. The germline CDR1 and CDR2 sequences are SGHNT and YYREEE (reference sequence). The CDR3 extends over 14 amino acids. V was pared by 4 bases and J by 1 base, with 11 bases between. The CDR3 reads CASSPAGFNYGYTF. The CDR3 region has the DNA TGTGCCAGCAGCCCGGCGGGGTTTAACTATGGCTACACCTTC.

This sequence joins TRBV5-1 and TRBJ2-7, with no clear D. Germline lookup yields CDR1 SGHRS and CDR2 YFSETQ. Trimming took 0 bases from V and 4 from J, leaving 11 bases between them. This CDR3 has 14 amino acids. This CDR3 reads CASSLAATSYEQYF. CDR3 nucleotides: TGCGCCAGCAGCTTGGCAGCGACCAGTTACGAGCAGTACTTC.

The chain combines TRBV28 with TRBJ2-7, with D perhaps matching TRBD1 (7 bases). The CDR3 sequence is 15 residues long. With 2 bases removed from V and 3 bases from J, the gap between germline ends came to 14 bases. The germline V gene has CDR1 MDHEN and CDR2 SYDVKM. CDR3 coding DNA: TGTGCCAGCAGTTTAGGAGGGGGCCTTAACTACGAGCAGTACTTC. This translates into CASSLGGGLNYEQYF.

This chain links TRBV2 with TRBJ1-2, with a weak D call TRBD1 (6 bases). CDR1 SNHLY and CDR2 FYNNEI come from the germline V gene. V lost 6 bases and J 4 bases, leaving 12 bases between the germline ends. This CDR3 has 13 residues. CDR3 sequence: CASRDSVSYGYTF. CDR3 bases: TGTGCCAGCAGGGACAGCGTCTCCTATGGCTACACCTTC. The full variable domain, its missing parts supplied by reference TRBV2 and TRBJ1-2, is EPEVTQTPSHQVTQMGQEVILRCVPISNHLYFYWYRQILGQKVEFLVSFYNNEISEKSEIFDDQFSVERPDGSNFTLKIRSTKLEDSAMYFCASRDSVSYGYTFGSGTRLTVV.

The rearrangement joins TRBV7-2 to TRBJ2-3; D not resolved. The V gene lost 1 base and the J gene lost 2 bases, with 7 bases spanning the gap. The CDR3 runs to 14 residues. In germline, CDR1 is SGHTA, CDR2 FQGNSA. The CDR3 region has the DNA TGTGCCAGCAGCTTAGTCTCTCCCACAGATACGCAGTATTTT. Residues: CASSLVSPTDTQYF.

This clone was counted a few times. This chain joins TRBV5-1 and TRBJ2-3; D uncertain. The CDR3 runs to 14 residues. Per the germline V gene, CDR1 is SGHRS and CDR2 is YFSETQ. Trimming took 0 bases from V and 5 from J, leaving 10 bases between them. The chain's CDR3 is CASSLGSHEDTQYF. The CDR3 DNA follows: TGCGCCAGCAGCTTGGGGAGCCATGAAGATACGCAGTATTTT. Variable domain in full (rest from reference TRBV5-1 and TRBJ2-3): KAGVTQTPRYLIKTRGQQVTLSCSPISGHRSVSWYQQTPGQGLQFLFEYFSETQRNKGNFPGRFSGRQFSNSRSEMNVSTLELGDSALYLCASSLGSHEDTQYFGPGTRLTVL.

The chain uses TRBV5-7 and TRBJ2-7, with a tentative D call TRBD2 (5 bases). TRBV5-7 is flagged as an ORF with uncertain function. This CDR3 has 16 amino acids. V shed 2 bases and J shed 1 base, with 16 bases lying between them. The CDR3 region is CASSFDAPGKSYEQYF. In DNA, the CDR3 is TGTGCCAGCAGCTTTGATGCCCCGGGAAAATCCTACGAGCAGTACTTC.

The rearrangement uses TRBV11-3 and TRBJ1-3; a possible D gene is TRBD1 (6 bases). This CDR3 has 14 residues. Germline V gene sequence: CDR1 SGHNT, CDR2 YENEEA. V lost 3 bases to trimming and J lost 3 bases, with 9 bases between them. CDR3: CASSLGTSGNTIYF. In DNA form, the CDR3 reads TGTGCCAGCAGCTTGGGGACAAGTGGAAACACCATATATTTT.